This record looks at one T cell receptor beta chain sequence and its context. The sample belongs to a study of regulatory T cells in long-lasting Graves disease. Indicated time point: newly diagnosed GD, antithyroid drugs for less than 3 months. The TCR library was made from RNA extracted from PBMCs. With iRepertoire HTBI primers and Arm-PCR of CDR3 regions, TCR beta libraries were built. TCRdb reanalysed the multiplex PCR reads using MiXCR and keeps one entry per CDR3 protein. In the table there are some 500,000 distinct CDR3 sequences, around 15% of which are singletons. The CDR3 totals 12 residues. Germline assignment: CDR1 SNHLY and CDR2 FYNNEI. Trimming left V 6 bases short and J 5 bases short, with 8 bases between. Another study also made use of these data, one on T cells in Graves' hyperthyroidism and ophthalmopathy. That paper adds: The primer set for the first-round RT-PCR of the TCR CDR3 was HTBI.

The sequences come from peripheral blood mononuclear cells (PBMCs), collected at new diagnosis, from a patient treated with antithyroid drugs. The chain joins TRBV2 to TRBJ1-5; no reliable D call. This clonotype was sampled from a woman aged 40 to 65 with Graves disease. The CDR3 DNA is TGTGCCAGCAGGATACTGGATCAGCCCCAGCATTTT. As protein: CASRILDQPQHF.